This T cell receptor (beta chain) is drawn from a study of T cell responses to AZD1222 COVID-19 vaccine. Study conclusions and caveats: Unmutated variant regions reportedly attract nearly half of all spike-specific TCRs.

The CDR3 sequence is 15 residues long. V lost 6 bases and J lost 3, with 17 bases in between. The germline CDR1 and CDR2 sequences are LNHDA and SQIVND (reference sequence). Using immunoSEQ multiplex PCR, the repertoire was profiled, and TCRdb retains in-frame clones only, with some absent. The sample records roughly 200,000 clones, 90% to 95% being singletons. Concerning this clone: Its specificity is unknown.

The chain couples TRBV19 to TRBJ2-5; TRBD2 might be the D (6 bases). Material: peripheral blood, obtained 28 days after the second AZD1222 dose. The clonotype was recovered from an adult who received the AZD1222 COVID-19 vaccine. The CDR3 nucleotides are TGTGCCAGTAGCGGGAGTGGGGCGGTAGAAGAGACCCAGTACTTC. It is translated as CASSGSGAVEETQYF.